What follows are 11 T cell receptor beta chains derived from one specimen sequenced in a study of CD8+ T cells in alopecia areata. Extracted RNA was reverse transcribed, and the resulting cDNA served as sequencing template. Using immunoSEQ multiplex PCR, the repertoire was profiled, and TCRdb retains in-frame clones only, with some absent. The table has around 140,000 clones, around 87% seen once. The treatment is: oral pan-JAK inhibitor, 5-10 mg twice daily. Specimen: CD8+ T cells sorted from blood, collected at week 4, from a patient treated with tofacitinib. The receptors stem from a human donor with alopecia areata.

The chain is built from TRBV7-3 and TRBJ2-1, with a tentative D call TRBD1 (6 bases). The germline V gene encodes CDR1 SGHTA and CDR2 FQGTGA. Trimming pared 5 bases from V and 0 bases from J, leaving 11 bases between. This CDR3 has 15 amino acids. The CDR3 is CASSARGPSYNEQFF. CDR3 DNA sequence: TGTGCCAGCAGCGCCAGGGGACCCTCCTACAATGAGCAGTTCTTC.

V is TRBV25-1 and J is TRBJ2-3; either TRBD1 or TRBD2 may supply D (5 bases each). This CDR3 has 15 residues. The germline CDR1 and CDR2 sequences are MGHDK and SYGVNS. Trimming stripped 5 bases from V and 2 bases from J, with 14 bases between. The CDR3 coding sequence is TGTGCCAGCAGTTGGGACGGTTCCTTCACAGATACGCAGTATTTT. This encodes CASSWDGSFTDTQYF.

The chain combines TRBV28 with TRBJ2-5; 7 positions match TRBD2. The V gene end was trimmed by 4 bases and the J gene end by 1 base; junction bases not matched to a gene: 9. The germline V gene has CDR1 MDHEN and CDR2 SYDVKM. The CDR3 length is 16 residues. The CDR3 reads CASSSPPGGLQETQYF. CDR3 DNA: TGTGCCAGCAGTTCCCCCCCGGGGGGACTCCAAGAGACCCAGTACTTC. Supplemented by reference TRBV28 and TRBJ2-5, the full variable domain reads DVKVTQSSRYLVKRTGEKVFLECVQDMDHENMFWYRQDPGLGLRLIYFSYDVKMKEKGDIPEGYSVSREKKERFSLILESASTNQTSMYLCASSSPPGGLQETQYFGPGTRLLVL.

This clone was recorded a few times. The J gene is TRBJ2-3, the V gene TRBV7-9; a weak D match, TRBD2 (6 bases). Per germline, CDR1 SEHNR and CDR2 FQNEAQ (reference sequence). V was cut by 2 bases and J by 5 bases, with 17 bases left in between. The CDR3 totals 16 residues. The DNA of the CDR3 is TGTGCCAGCAGCTTATGGGGCAGGGAGGAAGAAGATACGCAGTATTTT. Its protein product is CASSLWGREEEDTQYF.

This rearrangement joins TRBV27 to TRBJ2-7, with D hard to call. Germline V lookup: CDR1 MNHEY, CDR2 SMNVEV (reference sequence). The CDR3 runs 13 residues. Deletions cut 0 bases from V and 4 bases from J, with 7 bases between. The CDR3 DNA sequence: TGTGCCAGCAGTTTATCGAGAAGGTACGAGCAGTACTTC. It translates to CASSLSRRYEQYF.

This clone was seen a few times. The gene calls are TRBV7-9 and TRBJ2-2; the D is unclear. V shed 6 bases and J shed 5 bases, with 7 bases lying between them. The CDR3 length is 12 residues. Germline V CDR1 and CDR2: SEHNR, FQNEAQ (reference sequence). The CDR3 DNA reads TGTGCCAGCAGACAGTGGACCGGGGAGCTGTTTTTT. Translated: CASRQWTGELFF.

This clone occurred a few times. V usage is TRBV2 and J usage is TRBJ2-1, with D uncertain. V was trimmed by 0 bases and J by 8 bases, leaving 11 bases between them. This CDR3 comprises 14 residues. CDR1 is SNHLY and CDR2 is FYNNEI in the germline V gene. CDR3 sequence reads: CASSEARPDDEQFF. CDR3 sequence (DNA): TGTGCCAGCAGTGAAGCGCGGCCGGATGATGAGCAGTTCTTC.

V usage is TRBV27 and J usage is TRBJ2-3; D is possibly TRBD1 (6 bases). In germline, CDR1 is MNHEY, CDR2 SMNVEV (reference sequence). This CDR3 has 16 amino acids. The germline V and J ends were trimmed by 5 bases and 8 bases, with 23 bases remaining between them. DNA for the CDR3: TGTGCCAGCAGTCCGAAAGGGGTACAGGGTTGGGGTACGCAGTATTTT. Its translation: CASSPKGVQGWGTQYF.

CDR3 in DNA: TGTGCCATCAGTCCAGCGGGGAAATCCTACGAGCAGTACTTC. Encoded protein: CAISPAGKSYEQYF. The chain is built from TRBV10-3 and TRBJ2-7; the match to TRBD2 covers 7 bases. The CDR3 is made up of 14 amino acids. V was pared by 5 bases and J by 1 base, with 5 bases of the junction left unmatched. Germline assignment: CDR1 ENHRY and CDR2 SYGVKD.

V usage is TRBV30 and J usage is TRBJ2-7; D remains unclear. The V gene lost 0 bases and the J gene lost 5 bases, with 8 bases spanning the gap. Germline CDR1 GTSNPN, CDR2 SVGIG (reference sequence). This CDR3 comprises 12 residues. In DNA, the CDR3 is TGTGCCTGGAGTGTAGGAGAGGACGAGCAGTACTTC. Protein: CAWSVGEDEQYF.

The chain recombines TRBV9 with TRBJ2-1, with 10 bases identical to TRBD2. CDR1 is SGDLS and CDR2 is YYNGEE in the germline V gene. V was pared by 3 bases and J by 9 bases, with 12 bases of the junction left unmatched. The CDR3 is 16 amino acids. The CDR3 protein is CASSASLAGAPLEQFF. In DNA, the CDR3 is TGTGCCAGCAGCGCGTCCCTAGCGGGAGCGCCCCTTGAGCAGTTCTTC.